One sample yielded the 5 T cell receptor beta chains listed below, sequenced in a study of sequential checkpoint blockade in melanoma. Specified treatment: randomized to nivolumab then ipilimumab (arm A) or the reverse (arm B). Produced via immunoSEQ multiplex PCR; TCRdb's table is partial and in-frame only. Counted here are 17,000 or so clones, roughly 71% occurring once; the ten biggest clones make up roughly 11%. The specimen comprised CD8+ T cells sorted from blood (inferred from file names), sampled from a patient given nivolumab and ipilimumab in sequence. The receptors originated from a human donor with melanoma.

The V and J genes are TRBV6-5 and TRBJ1-2, with 7 positions matching TRBD1. V shed 7 bases, J shed 6 bases, and the junction held 8 bases outside the gene matches. The CDR3 length is 13 residues. The germline gives CDR1 MNHEY, CDR2 SVGAGI. The chain's CDR3 is CASTVDRANGYTF. Here the CDR3 DNA reads TGTGCCAGCACGGTAGACAGGGCAAATGGCTACACCTTC.

The chain carries TRBV7-9 and TRBJ2-1; 10 bases align to TRBD2. This CDR3 is 17 amino acids long. Germline V gene lookup returns CDR1 SEHNR and CDR2 FQNEAQ (reference sequence). J was trimmed by 2 bases and V by 1 base; bases with no gene match: 5. In DNA, the CDR3 is TGTGCCAGCAGCTTAGAGGCTAGCGGGAGACCCTACAATGAGCAGTTCTTC. The encoded protein is CASSLEASGRPYNEQFF.

The chain has TRBV7-8 and TRBJ2-1; no firm D call. V lost 5 bases to trimming and J lost 3 bases, with 17 bases between them. Germline V gene data show CDR1 as SGHVS and CDR2 as FQNEAQ. There are 16 residues in the CDR3. CDR3 nucleotide sequence: TGTGCCAGCAGCGCAAAGACACCGGTTGGCTACAATGAGCAGTTCTTC. Translation: CASSAKTPVGYNEQFF.

This chain uses TRBV4-3 with TRBJ2-2; 11 bases are shared with TRBD2. The trim removed 0 bases at V and 3 bases at J, leaving 6 bases unmatched. This CDR3 comprises 18 residues. Germline loops: CDR1 LGHNA, CDR2 YSLEER. CDR3 DNA sequence: TGCGCCAGCAGCCAAGAGAGAACTAGCGGGGGTTACACCGGGGAGCTGTTTTTT. This translates into CASSQERTSGGYTGELFF.

This rearrangement joins TRBV6-6 to TRBJ1-1; TRBD1 might be the D (5 bases). The CDR3 loop spans 9 amino acids. The ends were cut back, 5 bases at V and 11 bases at J, with 6 bases in the middle. The germline CDR1 and CDR2 sequences are MNHNY and SVGAGI (reference sequence). Here the CDR3 reads CASSGGAFF. The CDR3 DNA follows: TGTGCCAGCAGTGGGGGGGCTTTCTTT.